These 20 T cell receptor beta chains originate from one sample sequenced in a study of T cells after yellow fever vaccination. MiXCR, run by TCRdb on the 5' RACE reads, gives a single entry per CDR3 protein. The table records 550,000 or so distinct CDR3 sequences, roughly 21% of them present only once. Specimen: PBMCs, collected 15 days after the yellow fever booster vaccination. The receptor source for this set is a man between 25 and 39 years old who received the YFV17D yellow fever vaccine.

This clonotype was recorded a few times. This rearrangement joins TRBV7-6 to TRBJ2-1, with D perhaps assigned TRBD1 or TRBD2 (5 bases each). Trimming took off 10 bases at V and 5 bases at J, with 18 bases between the two ends. The CDR3 runs to 14 residues. CDR1 SGHVS and CDR2 FNYEAQ come from the germline V gene. The CDR3 nucleotides read TGTGCCACCACGGTGGGGGTCAGGGACAATGAGCAGTTCTTC. It translates to CATTVGVRDNEQFF.

This clonotype was seen a handful of times. This rearrangement joins TRBV7-9 to TRBJ2-7; D not resolved. This CDR3 comprises 14 residues. From germline, CDR1 is SEHNR and CDR2 FQNEAQ (reference sequence). V lost 0 bases and J 6 bases, leaving 12 bases between the germline ends. The CDR3 loop reads CASSLAEKLREQYF. DNA of the CDR3: TGTGCCAGCAGCTTAGCAGAAAAGCTACGCGAGCAGTACTTC.

This chain joins TRBV7-2 and TRBJ2-2; 10 bases are shared with TRBD1. The ends lost 9 bases at V and 4 bases at J; junction bases unmatched: 5. This CDR3 has 14 amino acids. Germline loops: CDR1 SGHTA, CDR2 FQGNSA. CDR3: CASRRDRGTGELFF. In DNA form, the CDR3 reads TGTGCCAGTCGCCGGGACAGGGGCACCGGGGAGCTGTTTTTT.

The chain joins TRBV20-1 to TRBJ2-3, with TRBD1 matching 7 bases. V was clipped by 4 bases and J by 2 bases; unmatched bases: 3. The CDR3 spans 13 residues. From germline, CDR1 is DFQATT and CDR2 SNEGSKA (reference sequence). Here the CDR3 reads CSATGQNTDTQYF. CDR3 DNA sequence: TGCAGTGCTACGGGACAGAACACAGATACGCAGTATTTT.

This clonotype was recorded at least ten times. V usage is TRBV29-1 and J usage is TRBJ2-7; D possibly corresponds to TRBD1 (5 bases). The CDR3 is 13 residues long. V was pared by 3 bases and J by 5 bases, with 14 bases between. Germline values: CDR1 SQVTM, CDR2 ANQGSEA. The CDR3 here is CSVESESGHEQYF. The CDR3 bases are TGCAGCGTTGAGAGCGAATCAGGGCACGAGCAGTACTTC.

V usage is TRBV30 and J usage is TRBJ2-1, with D perhaps TRBD1 (5 bases). Deletions cut 0 bases from V and 11 bases from J, with 14 bases between. The CDR3 has 13 residues. The V gene's germline CDR1 is GTSNPN and CDR2 SVGIG (reference sequence). CDR3 protein: CAWSVQVEGQQFF. The CDR3 nucleotides read TGTGCCTGGAGTGTACAGGTAGAAGGACAGCAGTTCTTC.

This sequence joins TRBV9 and TRBJ2-2, with a possible D match to TRBD2 (5 bases). Germline V gene sequence: CDR1 SGDLS, CDR2 YYNGEE. The V end lost 4 bases, the J end lost 8 bases, and 18 bases lay between the germline ends. The CDR3 contains 15 residues. The CDR3 DNA reads TGTGCCAGCAGCCAGACCGCTAGCAACCTGGGGGAGCTGTTTTTT. It encodes CASSQTASNLGELFF.

This clonotype was seen a few times. The chain combines TRBV5-1 with TRBJ1-2; D is possibly TRBD1 (5 bases). The CDR3 consists of 14 residues. V lost 3 bases and J lost 4, with 13 bases in between. The germline V gene has CDR1 SGHRS and CDR2 YFSETQ. The CDR3 is CASSSRGDGYGYTF. In DNA form, the CDR3 reads TGCGCCAGCAGCTCCCGGGGGGATGGCTATGGCTACACCTTC.

The sample holds a few counts of this clonotype. The V and J genes are TRBV5-1 and TRBJ1-2, with D hard to call. This CDR3 is 13 amino acids long. V lost 0 bases to trimming and J lost 4 bases, with 7 bases between them. The germline V gene encodes CDR1 SGHRS and CDR2 YFSETQ. This chain's CDR3 is CASSLEAGYGYTF. DNA of the CDR3: TGCGCCAGCAGCTTGGAGGCCGGCTATGGCTACACCTTC. The whole variable domain, filled in from reference TRBV5-1 and TRBJ1-2, reads KAGVTQTPRYLIKTRGQQVTLSCSPISGHRSVSWYQQTPGQGLQFLFEYFSETQRNKGNFPGRFSGRQFSNSRSEMNVSTLELGDSALYLCASSLEAGYGYTFGSGTRLTVV.

V usage is TRBV7-2 and J usage is TRBJ2-7, with 7 bases aligning to TRBD1. Germline loops: CDR1 SGHTA, CDR2 FQGNSA. V shed 5 bases and J 4 bases; nucleotides not matched to a gene: 8. The CDR3 runs 14 residues. The CDR3 nucleotides are TGTGCCAGCAGCAAAGGGGGCAGCATTTACGAGCAGTACTTC. This translates into CASSKGGSIYEQYF.

The chain carries TRBV20-1 and TRBJ2-4; TRBD2 might be the D (6 bases). The CDR3 extends over 16 amino acids. Per germline, CDR1 DFQATT and CDR2 SNEGSKA (reference sequence). V dropped 1 base and J dropped 5 bases, with 18 bases sitting between them. In nucleotides, the CDR3 is TGCAGTGCTAGAGCGGGAGAGGAGGTCGTTGAAAACATTCAGTACTTC. Translating gives CSARAGEEVVENIQYF.

This chain connects TRBV20-1 to TRBJ2-3, with 8 bases fitting TRBD2. With V trimmed by 3 bases and J by 2 bases, 7 bases remained unmatched. Germline V gene lookup returns CDR1 DFQATT and CDR2 SNEGSKA (reference sequence). The CDR3 sequence is 15 residues long. CDR3 DNA sequence: TGCAGTGCTAGGGGTTTAGCGGGATCCACAGATACGCAGTATTTT. Protein sequence: CSARGLAGSTDTQYF.

The rearrangement uses TRBV7-2 and TRBJ1-1; D may be TRBD1 (6 bases). V lost 5 bases and J lost 0, with 10 bases in between. Looked up from germline, CDR1 is SGHTA and CDR2 is FQGNSA. The CDR3 totals 14 residues. As DNA, the CDR3 is TGTGCCAGCAGCCACGGGACAATGAACACTGAAGCTTTCTTT. Its protein is CASSHGTMNTEAFF.

Only a few counts were recorded for this clonotype. The chain is built from TRBV5-1 and TRBJ2-3; D is unclear. The CDR3 has 15 amino acids. The germline V gene encodes CDR1 SGHRS and CDR2 YFSETQ. The germline V and J ends were trimmed by 0 bases and 4 bases, with 12 bases remaining between them. The CDR3 here is CASSLVTLVSDTQYF. Written as DNA, the CDR3 is TGCGCCAGCAGCTTGGTAACGCTGGTTTCAGATACGCAGTATTTT.

This sequence joins TRBV30 and TRBJ2-3; maybe TRBD2 (6 bases). The germline CDR1 and CDR2 sequences are GTSNPN and SVGIG (reference sequence). This CDR3 has 12 amino acids. V dropped 3 bases and J dropped 6 bases, with 10 bases sitting between them. In nucleotides, the CDR3 is TGTGCCTGGAGCCCCCGGGGGGATACGCAGTATTTT. As protein: CAWSPRGDTQYF.

The rearrangement uses TRBV20-1 and TRBJ2-2; perhaps TRBD2 as D (6 bases). This CDR3 spans 14 amino acids. The V and J ends lost 6 bases and 3 bases respectively, with 14 bases between them. CDR1 DFQATT and CDR2 SNEGSKA come from the germline V gene (reference sequence). CDR3 coding DNA: TGCAGTGCCAACGGGGAGGTGGACACCGGGGAGCTGTTTTTT. As protein: CSANGEVDTGELFF.

This chain joins TRBV7-2 and TRBJ1-2, with 7 bases aligning to TRBD1. Trimming took 4 bases from V and 4 from J; bases not matched to a gene: 6. The CDR3 runs 14 residues. Germline V gene data show CDR1 as SGHTA and CDR2 as FQGNSA. The CDR3 loop is CASSSDRASYGYTF. The CDR3 coding sequence is TGTGCCAGCAGCTCCGACAGGGCGAGCTATGGCTACACCTTC. The entire variable domain, with the rest obtained from reference TRBV7-2 and TRBJ1-2, is as follows: GAGVSQSPSNKVTEKGKDVELRCDPISGHTALYWYRQSLGQGLEFLIYFQGNSAPDKSGLPSDRFSAERTGGSVSTLTIQRTQQEDSAVYLCASSSDRASYGYTFGSGTRLTVV.

The gene calls are TRBV12-3 or TRBV12-4 and TRBJ2-3; D ambiguous. The CDR3 loop spans 13 amino acids. Trimming pared 4 bases from V and 2 bases from J, leaving 7 bases between. The CDR3 spells CASSWGYTDTQYF. The CDR3 DNA follows: TGTGCCAGCAGTTGGGGATACACAGATACGCAGTATTTT.

This sequence joins TRBV7-9 and TRBJ2-1; D is perhaps TRBD1 (6 bases). The germline gives CDR1 SEHNR, CDR2 FQNEAQ (reference sequence). V was pared by 2 bases and J by 3 bases, with 11 bases between. This CDR3 has 15 amino acids. CDR3 sequence: CASSLRLDSYNEQFF. The CDR3 DNA is TGTGCCAGCAGCTTACGCCTGGACAGCTACAATGAGCAGTTCTTC.

There are a few counts of this clonotype. The gene calls are TRBV7-9 and TRBJ2-7; possibly TRBD2 for D (6 bases). Per the germline V gene, CDR1 is SEHNR and CDR2 is FQNEAQ (reference sequence). V lost 7 bases to trimming and J lost 1 base, with 11 bases between them. The CDR3 is 13 amino acids. CDR3 amino acids: CASTPGVSYEQYF. CDR3 sequence (DNA): TGTGCCAGCACCCCGGGGGTATCCTACGAGCAGTACTTC.